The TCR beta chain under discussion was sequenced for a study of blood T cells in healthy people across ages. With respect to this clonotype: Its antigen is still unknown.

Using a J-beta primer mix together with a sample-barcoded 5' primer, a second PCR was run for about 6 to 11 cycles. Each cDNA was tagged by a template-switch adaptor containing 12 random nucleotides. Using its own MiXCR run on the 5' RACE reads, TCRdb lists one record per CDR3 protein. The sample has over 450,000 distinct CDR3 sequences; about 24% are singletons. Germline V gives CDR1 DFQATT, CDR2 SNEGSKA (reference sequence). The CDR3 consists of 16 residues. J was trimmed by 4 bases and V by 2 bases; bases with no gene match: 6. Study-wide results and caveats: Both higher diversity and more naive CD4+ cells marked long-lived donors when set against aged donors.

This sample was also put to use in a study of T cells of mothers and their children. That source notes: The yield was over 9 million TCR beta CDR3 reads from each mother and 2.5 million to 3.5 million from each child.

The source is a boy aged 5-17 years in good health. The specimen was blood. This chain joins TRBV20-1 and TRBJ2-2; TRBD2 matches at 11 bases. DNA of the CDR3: TGCAGTGCTAGACCGCTAGCGGGAGGTCTCACCGGGGAGCTGTTTTTT. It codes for CSARPLAGGLTGELFF.